These T cell receptor beta chains were read from a single sample in a study of OX40 agonist ivuxolimab in advanced cancers. Profiled with immunoSEQ multiplex PCR; TCRdb holds only in-frame clones, not every one. Of 22,000 or so clones listed, about 85% are singletons. The sample was CD4+ or CD8+ T cells sorted from blood, taken in a trial of the OX40 agonist ivuxolimab. The receptors were sampled from an adult with an advanced solid tumor such as melanoma, head and neck, liver or kidney cancer. The CDR3 runs from the conserved cysteine through the conserved F or W. Each record gives: D gene, V gene, clone size, J gene, CDR3 DNA, CDR3 protein. The D gene is left open where the match is weak. Clone size is stated in some rows and not others, as once, few, many or a class when expanded.

d_gene: NA; v_gene: TRBV7-9; abundance: few; j_gene: TRBJ2-5; CDR3nt: TGTGCCAGCAGCTTAGGTTCAAGGGCGACATTCGTGGCCCAGTACTTC; CDR3aa: CASSLGSRATFVAQYF
d_gene: TRBD2; v_gene: TRBV27; abundance: NA; j_gene: TRBJ2-1; CDR3nt: TGTGCCAGCAGTCCACTTGGGGCTAGCGGGAGCTCCTACAATGAGCAGTTCTTC; CDR3aa: CASSPLGASGSSYNEQFF
d_gene: NA; v_gene: TRBV5-4; abundance: NA; j_gene: TRBJ1-2; CDR3nt: TGTGCCAGCAGCCTGAACGTGGGAGTCTATGGCTACACCTTC; CDR3aa: CASSLNVGVYGYTF
d_gene: NA; v_gene: TRBV6-6; abundance: NA; j_gene: TRBJ2-5; CDR3nt: TGTGCCAGCAGCCCCGGGGCAGATCAAGAGACCCAGTACTTC; CDR3aa: CASSPGADQETQYF
d_gene: NA; v_gene: TRBV5-6; abundance: once; j_gene: TRBJ2-1; CDR3nt: TGTGCCAGCAGCTTGAAACCGCCCTACAATGAGCAGTTCTTC; CDR3aa: CASSLKPPYNEQFF
d_gene: NA; v_gene: TRBV13; abundance: NA; j_gene: TRBJ1-1; CDR3nt: TGTGCCAGCAGCCAGGGTGGCAGTGAAGCTTTCTTT; CDR3aa: CASSQGGSEAFF
d_gene: NA; v_gene: TRBV4-1; abundance: NA; j_gene: TRBJ2-7; CDR3nt: TGCGCCAGCAGCCAAGAGAGGGGTCCTACCTACGAGCAGTACTTC; CDR3aa: CASSQERGPTYEQYF
d_gene: TRBD1; v_gene: TRBV15; abundance: NA; j_gene: TRBJ2-1; CDR3nt: TGTGCCACCGCTCGGGACAGCTCCTACAATGAGCAGTTCTTC; CDR3aa: CATARDSSYNEQFF
d_gene: NA; v_gene: TRBV11-1; abundance: NA; j_gene: TRBJ1-6; CDR3nt: TGTGCCAGCAGCCAGGGCCCGGGACGTAATTCACCCCTCCACTTT; CDR3aa: CASSQGPGRNSPLHF
d_gene: TRBD2; v_gene: TRBV4-3; abundance: NA; j_gene: TRBJ2-3; CDR3nt: TGCGCCAGCAGCCCTACTCTTTTGACCGGGGCGGGGGGCACAGATACGCAGTATTTT; CDR3aa: CASSPTLLTGAGGTDTQYF
d_gene: NA; v_gene: TRBV6-6; abundance: NA; j_gene: TRBJ1-5; CDR3nt: TGTGCCAGCAGTTACGCACTTAGCAATCAGCCCCAGCATTTT; CDR3aa: CASSYALSNQPQHF
d_gene: TRBD2; v_gene: TRBV4-1; abundance: once; j_gene: TRBJ2-7; CDR3nt: TGCGCCAGCAGCCAAGCGAATAGCGGGACCTACGAGCAGTACTTC; CDR3aa: CASSQANSGTYEQYF
d_gene: NA; v_gene: TRBV5-1; abundance: NA; j_gene: TRBJ1-5; CDR3nt: TGCGCCAGCAGCTTGGTTGTGGGCAATCAGCCCCAGCATTTT; CDR3aa: CASSLVVGNQPQHF
d_gene: NA; v_gene: TRBV6-5; abundance: NA; j_gene: TRBJ2-7; CDR3nt: TGTGCCAGCGGGGGCAGAGTGACCTACGAGCAGTACTTC; CDR3aa: CASGGRVTYEQYF
d_gene: NA; v_gene: TRBV6-5; abundance: NA; j_gene: TRBJ2-3; CDR3nt: TGTGCCAGCAGTTGGCCCGATTGCACAGATACGCAGTATTTT; CDR3aa: CASSWPDCTDTQYF
d_gene: NA; v_gene: TRBV6-5; abundance: NA; j_gene: TRBJ1-1; CDR3nt: TGTGCCAGCAGTTACTCGGCGGAAAAGTACACTGAAGCTTTCTTT; CDR3aa: CASSYSAEKYTEAFF
d_gene: NA; v_gene: TRBV19; abundance: NA; j_gene: TRBJ2-1; CDR3nt: TGTGCCAGTAGTATATGGGGCGATTACAATGAGCAGTTCTTC; CDR3aa: CASSIWGDYNEQFF
d_gene: NA; v_gene: TRBV6-5; abundance: NA; j_gene: TRBJ2-3; CDR3nt: TGTGCCAGCAGTTACGGGATCGATACGCAGTATTTT; CDR3aa: CASSYGIDTQYF
d_gene: NA; v_gene: TRBV11-3; abundance: NA; j_gene: TRBJ2-5; CDR3nt: TGTGCCAGCAGCCCGTTGAGGTCAGAGACCCAGTACTTC; CDR3aa: CASSPLRSETQYF
d_gene: TRBD2; v_gene: TRBV7-9; abundance: NA; j_gene: TRBJ2-7; CDR3nt: TGTGCCAGCAGCCGGGGGGTATCGGGATTCTCCAACGAGCAGTACTTC; CDR3aa: CASSRGVSGFSNEQYF
d_gene: TRBD1; v_gene: TRBV2; abundance: NA; j_gene: TRBJ2-5; CDR3nt: TGTGCCAGCACCGAATACAGGGGAGAGACCCAGTACTTC; CDR3aa: CASTEYRGETQYF
d_gene: NA; v_gene: TRBV19; abundance: NA; j_gene: TRBJ2-5; CDR3nt: TGTGCCAGTAATCCGGGGGGCCTGGGTGAGGAGACCCAGTACTTC; CDR3aa: CASNPGGLGEETQYF
d_gene: NA; v_gene: TRBV25-1; abundance: NA; j_gene: TRBJ2-7; CDR3nt: TGTGCCAGCAGCCTAGCCTACGAGCAGTACTTC; CDR3aa: CASSLAYEQYF